The T cell receptor (beta chain) described here comes from a study of blood T cell repertoires in COVID-19. From germline, CDR1 is SGHNT and CDR2 YYREEE (reference sequence). V was trimmed by 2 bases and J by 0 bases, leaving 6 bases between them. This CDR3 has 13 amino acids. Repertoires were generated with immunoSEQ multiplex PCR, while TCRdb's copy carries only in-frame clones and drops some. The table lists 130,000 or so clones, around 78% of them singletons, with under 14% in the top ten. This clone was observed a handful of times. This same CDR3 is encoded by further DNA sequences in the sample.

The genes are TRBV5-4 and TRBJ2-7, with D perhaps matching TRBD1 (6 bases). Sequencing was carried out using peripheral blood. The TCR originated in a human donor in a cohort sampled during active COVID-19. The CDR3 nucleotides read TGTGCCAGCAGCTTACAGGGCTCCTACGAGCAGTACTTC. It translates to CASSLQGSYEQYF.